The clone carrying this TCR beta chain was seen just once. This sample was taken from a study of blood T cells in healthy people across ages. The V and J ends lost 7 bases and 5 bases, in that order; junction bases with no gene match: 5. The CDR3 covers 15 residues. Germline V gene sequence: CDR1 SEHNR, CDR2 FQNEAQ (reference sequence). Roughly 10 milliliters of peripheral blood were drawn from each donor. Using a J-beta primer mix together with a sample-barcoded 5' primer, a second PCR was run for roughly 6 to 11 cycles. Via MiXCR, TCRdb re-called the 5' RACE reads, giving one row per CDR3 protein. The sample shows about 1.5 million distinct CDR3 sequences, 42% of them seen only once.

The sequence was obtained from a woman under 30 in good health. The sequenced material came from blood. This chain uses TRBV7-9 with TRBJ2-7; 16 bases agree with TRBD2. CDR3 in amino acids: CASNKGTSGRDEQYF. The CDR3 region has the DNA TGTGCCAGCAACAAGGGGACTAGCGGGAGGGACGAGCAGTACTTC. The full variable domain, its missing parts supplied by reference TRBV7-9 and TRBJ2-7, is DTGVSQNPRHKITKRGQNVTFRCDPISEHNRLYWYRQTLGQGPEFLTYFQNEAQLEKSRLLSDRFSAERPKGSFSTLEIQRTEQGDSAMYLCASNKGTSGRDEQYFGPGTRLTVT.